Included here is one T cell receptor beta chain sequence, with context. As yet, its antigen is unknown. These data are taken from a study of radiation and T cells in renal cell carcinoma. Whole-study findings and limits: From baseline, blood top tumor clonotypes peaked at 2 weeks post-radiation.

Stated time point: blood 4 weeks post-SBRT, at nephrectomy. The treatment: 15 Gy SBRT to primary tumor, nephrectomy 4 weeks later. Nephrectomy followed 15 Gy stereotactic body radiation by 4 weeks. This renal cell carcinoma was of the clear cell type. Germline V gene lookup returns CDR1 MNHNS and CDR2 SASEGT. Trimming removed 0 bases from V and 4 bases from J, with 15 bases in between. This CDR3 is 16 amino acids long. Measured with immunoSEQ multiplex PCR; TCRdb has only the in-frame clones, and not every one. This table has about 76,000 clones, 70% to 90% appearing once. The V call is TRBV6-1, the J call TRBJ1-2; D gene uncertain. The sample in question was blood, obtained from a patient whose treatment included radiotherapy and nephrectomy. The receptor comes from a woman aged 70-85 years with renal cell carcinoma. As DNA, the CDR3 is TGTGCCAGCAGTGAAGCAGTCGGATATCCAAGCTATGGCTACACCTTC. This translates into CASSEAVGYPSYGYTF.